This T cell receptor beta chain emerged from a study of blood T cell repertoires in COVID-19. Across the whole study: Specimens from acute and convalescent COVID-19 originated in the United States, Italy and Spain. PBMCs, B-cell-depleted T cells, or T cells were the source of the cDNA or gDNA that made up the material.

CDR3 length: 16 amino acids. Germline V gene data show CDR1 as SGHNT and CDR2 as YYREEE (reference sequence). The J segment lost 0 bases and the V segment lost 0 bases, leaving 4 bases of the junction unmatched. In the source study's methods: Amplification of reference gene primers was used by the study to estimate nucleated cell counts. Measured with immunoSEQ multiplex PCR; TCRdb has only the in-frame clones, and not every one. V and J calls and clone size are copied from that table; D and trimming were computed from the DNA. This repertoire shows approximately 330,000 clones, roughly 89% found once; its top ten account for around 0.98%. The Seattle patients joined while their infection was active and were tracked longitudinally afterward.

This chain joins TRBV5-4 and TRBJ1-1, with 8 bases matching TRBD1. This TCR was sampled from a woman aged 40 to 50 with COVID-19, enrolled during active disease. Sequenced input: peripheral blood. CDR3 residues: CASSLGDRIMNTEAFF. CDR3 DNA sequence: TGTGCCAGCAGCTTGGGGGACAGGATCATGAACACTGAAGCTTTCTTT.